These 2 T cell receptor beta chains came from one sample sequenced in a study of blood T cell repertoires in COVID-19. Clones were read by immunoSEQ multiplex PCR, and TCRdb kept only the in-frame ones, dropping some. The table has about 130,000 clones, roughly 77% seen once. Sequences were obtained from peripheral blood. The receptors stem from an older woman with COVID-19, enrolled during active disease.

The rearrangement joins TRBV4-2 to TRBJ1-3, with D unclear. V dropped 0 bases and J dropped 9 bases, with 9 bases sitting between them. This CDR3 has 13 residues. Germline V gives CDR1 LGHNA, CDR2 YNFKEQ. This CDR3 is CASSQDLVGTIYF. Written as DNA, the CDR3 is TGTGCCAGCAGCCAAGATTTGGTCGGCACCATATATTTT.

V is TRBV2 and J is TRBJ1-2; 10 bases align to TRBD1. J lost 5 bases, V lost 7 bases, and 7 bases had no gene match. The V gene's germline CDR1 is SNHLY and CDR2 FYNNEI. The CDR3 is 14 amino acids. This chain's CDR3 is CASTLTGGGYGYTF. CDR3 nucleotide sequence: TGTGCCAGCACCTTGACAGGGGGCGGGTATGGCTACACCTTC.